The source of this TCR beta chain is a study of T cell repertoires in cytomegalovirus infection. At the level of the study: Selection of CMV epitopes for the study included recently identified HLA-C-restricted and well-studied HLA-B-restricted ones. Public TCR beta signatures provided an indication of both CMV infection and a matching HLA type.

This CDR3 is built from 13 residues. Germline CDR1 is MDHEN and CDR2 is SYDVKM. Between the trimmed V and J ends, which lost 6 bases and 7 bases, there was a span of 15 bases. Study conclusions and caveats: Ex vivo, HLA-C-restricted CMV-specific TCR beta clonotypes prevailed over the rest of the response. Based on cumulative public TCR beta family frequency, carriers of CMV plus the relevant HLA were identified.

Worth noting for this clonotype: Antigen: not known.

TCRdb fed the reads into MiXCR, producing one record per CDR3 protein. The sample shows about 920,000 distinct CDR3 sequences, under 40% of them seen only once. The sequencing used cultured CD8+ T cells from PBMCs, collected from culture after CMV antigen stimulation. The V and J genes are TRBV28 and TRBJ1-1; D unclear. The clonotype was recovered from a human donor in good health (CMV status not recorded). Some clones in this sample may be carry-over from other donors' samples. The CDR3 reads CASSQRRRGEAFF. The CDR3 DNA follows: TGTGCCAGCAGCCAAAGACGTCGGGGTGAAGCTTTCTTT.